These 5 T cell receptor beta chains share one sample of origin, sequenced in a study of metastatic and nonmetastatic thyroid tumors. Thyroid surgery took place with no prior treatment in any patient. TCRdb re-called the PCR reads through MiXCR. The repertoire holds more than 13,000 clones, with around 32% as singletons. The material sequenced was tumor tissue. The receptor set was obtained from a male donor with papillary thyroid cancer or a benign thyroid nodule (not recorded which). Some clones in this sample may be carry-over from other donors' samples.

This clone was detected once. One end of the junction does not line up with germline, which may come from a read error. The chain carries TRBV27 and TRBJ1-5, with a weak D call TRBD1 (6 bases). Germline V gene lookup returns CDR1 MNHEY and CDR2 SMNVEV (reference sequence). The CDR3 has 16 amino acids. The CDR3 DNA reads TGTGCCAGCAGGCGCGGGGGCGTTAATAGCAATCAGCCGCAGCATTTT. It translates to CASRRGGVNSNQPQHF.

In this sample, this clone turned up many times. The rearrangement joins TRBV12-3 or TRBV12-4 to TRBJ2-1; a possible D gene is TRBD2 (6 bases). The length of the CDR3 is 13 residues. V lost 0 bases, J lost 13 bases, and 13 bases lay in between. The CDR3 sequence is CASSLAQEGRQFF. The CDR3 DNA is TGTGCCAGCAGTTTAGCGCAGGAGGGTCGTCAGTTCTTC.

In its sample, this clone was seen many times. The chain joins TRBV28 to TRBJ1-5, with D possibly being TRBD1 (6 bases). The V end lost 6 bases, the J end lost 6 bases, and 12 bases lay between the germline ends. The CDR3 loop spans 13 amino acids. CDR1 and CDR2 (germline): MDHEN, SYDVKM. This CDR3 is CASRRGAGQPQHF. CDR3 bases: TGTGCCAGCAGGAGGGGGGCAGGTCAGCCCCAGCATTTT.

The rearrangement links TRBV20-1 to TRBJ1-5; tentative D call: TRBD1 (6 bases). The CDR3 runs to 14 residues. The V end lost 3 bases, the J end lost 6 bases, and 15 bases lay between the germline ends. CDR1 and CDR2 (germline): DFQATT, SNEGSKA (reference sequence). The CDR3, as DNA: TGCAGTGCTAGCTCAACAGGGCTACGTCAGCCCCAGCATTTT. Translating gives CSASSTGLRQPQHF.

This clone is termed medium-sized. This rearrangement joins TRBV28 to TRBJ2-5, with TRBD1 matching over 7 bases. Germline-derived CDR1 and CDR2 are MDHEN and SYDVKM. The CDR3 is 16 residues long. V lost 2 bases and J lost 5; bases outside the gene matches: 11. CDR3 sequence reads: CASSLRGRTGWETQYF. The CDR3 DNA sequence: TGTGCCAGCAGTTTAAGGGGGCGGACTGGGTGGGAGACCCAGTACTTC.